These 27 T cell receptor beta chains came from one sample sequenced in a study of beta chain features in type 1 diabetes (dated 2018 in TCRdb). The method was the immunoSEQ multiplex PCR assay. The High Capacity cDNA Reverse Transcription Kit was used to reverse transcribe all of the isolated RNA, meaning that expressed TCRB transcripts were what got sequenced. TCRdb mirrors the immuneACCESS table, restricted to in-frame sequences. Some clones are absent from its copies; in checked studies, under half trace to an unresolved V gene, and the reason for the others is unknown. The sample data list some 500,000 clones, and 9.5% to 12% of these were observed just once. More than 0.045% of the sample is taken by the ten largest. The sample taken for sequencing was naive CD4+ T cells from blood. The cell subset or site label, read with the paper, signifies: true naive CD4+ T cells. These receptors all stem from a woman between 18 and 29 years old in good health.

This chain uses TRBV9 with TRBJ1-6; D gene unclear. Per germline, CDR1 SGDLS and CDR2 YYNGEE. The CDR3 is made up of 15 amino acids. Trimming took 0 bases from V and 9 from J, leaving 13 bases between them. CDR3 protein: CASSVEGVGVSPLHF. CDR3 nucleotides: TGTGCCAGCAGCGTAGAGGGTGTGGGTGTTTCACCCCTCCACTTT.

This clone has a count of ten or more. The rearrangement joins TRBV29-1 to TRBJ2-7; 9 bases align to TRBD1. The V segment lost 7 bases and the J segment 6 bases; nucleotides outside the gene matches: 4. The CDR3 is 11 residues long. Per germline, CDR1 SQVTM and CDR2 ANQGSEA. The CDR3 loop reads CSGGQGTEQYF. CDR3 nucleotide sequence: TGCAGCGGCGGACAGGGGACCGAGCAGTACTTC.

The chain couples TRBV2 to TRBJ1-2; 8 nucleotides match TRBD1. CDR1 is SNHLY, CDR2 FYNNEI, per germline. CDR3 length: 12 amino acids. With 8 bases clipped from V and 5 bases from J, the junction kept 4 bases outside the gene matches. The CDR3 DNA sequence: TGTGCCAGCCCCCGGACAGGGTATGGCTACACCTTC. It is translated as CASPRTGYGYTF.

The J gene is TRBJ2-1, the V gene TRBV7-9; D perhaps matches TRBD1 (5 bases). Between the trimmed V and J ends, which lost 3 bases and 9 bases, there was a span of 15 bases. Germline V gives CDR1 SEHNR, CDR2 FQNEAQ (reference sequence). The CDR3 runs to 14 residues. CDR3 sequence (DNA): TGTGCCAGCAGCTTCAGGGCAGGGTATAGTGAGCAGTTCTTC. Protein product: CASSFRAGYSEQFF.

This clone has ten or more counts. V and J are TRBV7-9 and TRBJ2-3; D is tentatively TRBD1 or TRBD2 (5 bases each). This CDR3 has 13 amino acids. With 9 bases removed from V and 0 bases from J, the gap between germline ends came to 10 bases. Germline V CDR1 and CDR2: SEHNR, FQNEAQ (reference sequence). The CDR3 DNA reads TGTGCCAGTCCGGGACCCAGCACAGATACGCAGTATTTT. Translated, it gives CASPGPSTDTQYF.

The V call is TRBV9, the J call TRBJ2-1, with 7 bases matching TRBD1. CDR3 length equals 15 residues. V gave up 3 bases and J gave up 0 bases; unmatched junction bases: 3. Germline CDR1 is SGDLS and CDR2 is YYNGEE. This CDR3 is CASSGGQSSYNEQFF. For the CDR3, the DNA is TGTGCCAGCAGCGGGGGACAGAGCTCCTACAATGAGCAGTTCTTC.

As for this clone: A junction boundary mismatches the germline segment, possibly from a read error. The chain recombines TRBV30 with TRBJ1-1, with 8 bases aligning to TRBD1. Germline V gene sequence: CDR1 GTSNPN, CDR2 SVGIG (reference sequence). The CDR3 covers 13 residues. CDR3 nucleotide sequence: TGTGCCCGGAGGGTAACAGGGGGCACTGAAGCTTTCTTT. This codes for CARRVTGGTEAFF.

This clone was observed a few times. This CDR3 is CATRQGSYEQYF. The DNA for the CDR3 is TGTGCCACTCGACAGGGGTCCTACGAGCAGTACTTC. The V call is TRBV10-3, the J call TRBJ2-7, with 8 nucleotides matching TRBD1. The J segment lost 1 base and the V segment lost 10 bases, leaving 3 bases of the junction unmatched. The germline V gene has CDR1 ENHRY and CDR2 SYGVKD. The CDR3 loop spans 12 amino acids.

In its sample, this clone was seen a few times. In DNA form, the CDR3 reads TGTGCCAGCAGAACGGGACAGCACACAGATACGCAGTATTTT. This translates into CASRTGQHTDTQYF. The chain couples TRBV2 to TRBJ2-3, with 7 nucleotides matching TRBD1. Germline V gene data show CDR1 as SNHLY and CDR2 as FYNNEI. V lost 6 bases, J lost 2 bases, and 5 bases stayed unmatched. The CDR3 sequence is 14 residues long.

In its sample, this clone was seen a few times. J is TRBJ2-6 and V is TRBV19; the D is unclear. The CDR3 extends over 17 amino acids. V lost 7 bases and J lost 0, with 16 bases in between. Looked up from germline, CDR1 is LNHDA and CDR2 is SQIVND (reference sequence). The CDR3 reads CASIAGTAVSGANVLTF. The CDR3 DNA follows: TGTGCCAGTATAGCAGGCACGGCTGTCTCTGGGGCCAACGTCCTGACTTTC.

The J gene is TRBJ2-3, the V gene TRBV7-3, with D perhaps matching TRBD2 (6 bases). Trimming removed 5 bases from V and 1 base from J, with 10 bases in between. The CDR3 runs 14 residues. CDR1 is SGHTA, CDR2 FQGTGA, per germline. The CDR3: CASSLWGGTDTQYF. The CDR3 nucleotides are TGTGCCAGCAGCCTTTGGGGGGGCACAGATACGCAGTATTTT.

V usage is TRBV5-5 and J usage is TRBJ1-5; unclear D gene. V gave up 4 bases and J gave up 4 bases, with 12 bases separating them. The CDR3 length is 14 residues. Germline loops: CDR1 SGHKS, CDR2 YYEKEE (reference sequence). DNA for the CDR3: TGTGCCAGCAGCCTAGACGGGAGAAATCAGCCCCAGCATTTT. Translated: CASSLDGRNQPQHF.

This clone occurred a few times. The rearrangement joins TRBV7-9 to TRBJ2-5; D remains ambiguous. The V gene's germline CDR1 is SEHNR and CDR2 FQNEAQ (reference sequence). The CDR3 sequence is 13 residues long. Trimming cost V 2 bases and J 1 base, with 5 bases left between them. DNA for the CDR3: TGTGCCAGCAGCTTATTGCCCCAAGAGACCCAGTACTTC. Translating it yields CASSLLPQETQYF.

This clone was seen a few times. The chain has TRBV7-2 and TRBJ2-1, with 12 bases aligning to TRBD2. V dropped 5 bases and J dropped 8; count of bases not matched to a gene: 10. This CDR3 contains 16 residues. CDR1 and CDR2 (germline): SGHTA, FQGNSA. The CDR3 region is CASSPPGLAGGHEQFF. The DNA for the CDR3 is TGTGCCAGCAGCCCCCCGGGGCTAGCGGGGGGGCATGAGCAGTTCTTC. Looking up the rest from reference TRBV7-2 and TRBJ2-1 gives the full variable domain: GAGVSQSPSNKVTEKGKDVELRCDPISGHTALYWYRQSLGQGLEFLIYFQGNSAPDKSGLPSDRFSAERTGGSVSTLTIQRTQQEDSAVYLCASSPPGLAGGHEQFFGPGTRLTVL.

The V and J genes are TRBV7-9 and TRBJ2-7, with TRBD1 matching over 7 bases. The CDR3 consists of 14 residues. The trim removed 5 bases at V and 6 bases at J, leaving 10 bases unmatched. The V gene's germline CDR1 is SEHNR and CDR2 FQNEAQ (reference sequence). The CDR3 DNA reads as TGTGCCAGCAGCCGCCCGACAGGGTCGGGCGAGCAGTACGTC. It specifies CASSRPTGSGEQYV.

The V call is TRBV30, the J call TRBJ2-5; 10 nucleotides align to TRBD2. V trimming: 7 bases; J trimming: 1 base; junction bases outside the gene matches: 6. The CDR3 sequence is 14 residues long. Per germline, CDR1 GTSNPN and CDR2 SVGIG (reference sequence). CDR3 bases: TGTGCCTTCTATAGCGGGAGGCGCCAAGAGACCCAGTACTTC. Translation gives CAFYSGRRQETQYF.

The V call is TRBV4-3, the J call TRBJ1-3; the D gene is possibly TRBD1 (5 bases). Trimming took off 3 bases at V and 2 bases at J, with 11 bases between the two ends. CDR3 length: 15 residues. The germline V gene has CDR1 LGHNA and CDR2 YSLEER. The CDR3 reads CASSHQGGTGNTIYF. The DNA for the CDR3 is TGCGCCAGCAGCCATCAGGGTGGGACTGGAAACACCATATATTTT.

The rearrangement joins TRBV7-2 to TRBJ2-7, with 12 bases lining up with TRBD2. V shed 5 bases and J 0 bases; nucleotides not matched to a gene: 8. The CDR3 contains 17 residues. The germline CDR1 and CDR2 sequences are SGHTA and FQGNSA. CDR3 DNA sequence: TGTGCCAGCAGCCTACGGACTAGCGGGATCAGCTCCTACGAGCAGTACTTC. The encoded protein is CASSLRTSGISSYEQYF.

The V and J genes are TRBV14 and TRBJ2-3; D is undetermined. Germline CDR1 SGHDN, CDR2 FVKESK. V was pared by 2 bases and J by 3 bases, with 9 bases between. This CDR3 spans 14 amino acids. This chain's CDR3 is CASSQPGRTDTQYF. Here the CDR3 DNA reads TGTGCCAGCAGCCAACCAGGCAGGACAGATACGCAGTATTTT.

Only a few counts were recorded for this clone. The genes are TRBV4-2 and TRBJ2-5, with D hard to call. The CDR3 spans 14 residues. The V gene lost 2 bases and the J gene lost 2 bases, with 9 bases spanning the gap. Germline V gene sequence: CDR1 LGHNA, CDR2 YNFKEQ. This chain's CDR3 is CASSQRAQQETQYF. The DNA of the CDR3 is TGTGCCAGCAGCCAAAGAGCGCAACAAGAGACCCAGTACTTC.

This clone was seen repeatedly, ten times or more. The V call is TRBV29-1, the J call TRBJ2-5; 12 bases are a match to TRBD2. Germline values: CDR1 SQVTM, CDR2 ANQGSEA. The V segment lost 7 bases and the J segment 5 bases; nucleotides outside the gene matches: 2. This CDR3 has 12 residues. CDR3 residues: CSGLAGGETQYF. In nucleotides, the CDR3 is TGCAGCGGCCTAGCGGGAGGGGAGACCCAGTACTTC.

In this sample, this clone turned up a few times. The chain links TRBV30 to TRBJ2-5, with D perhaps matching TRBD1 (6 bases). CDR3 size: 14 residues. Germline assignment: CDR1 GTSNPN and CDR2 SVGIG (reference sequence). Deletions cut 3 bases from V and 1 base from J, with 12 bases between. In DNA, the CDR3 is TGTGCCTGGAGGTCGACAGGTTTCCAAGAGACCCAGTACTTC. Protein: CAWRSTGFQETQYF.

This clone was counted a few times. This sequence joins TRBV4-2 and TRBJ2-1; 9 nucleotides align to TRBD1. The CDR3 is 13 residues long. Per germline, CDR1 LGHNA and CDR2 YNFKEQ. V was pared by 5 bases and J by 10 bases, with 6 bases of the junction left unmatched. The CDR3, as DNA: TGTGCCAGCAGCGAACAACAGGGGGCCGAGCAGTTCTTC. Translated, it gives CASSEQQGAEQFF.

This clone has a handful of counts. The V call is TRBV30, the J call TRBJ2-4; D is possibly TRBD1 or TRBD2 (6 bases each). Trimming removed 1 base from V and 5 bases from J, with 27 bases in between. Germline V CDR1 and CDR2: GTSNPN, SVGIG (reference sequence). The CDR3 consists of 19 residues. CDR3: CAWSGGTQLGAGNENIQYF. As DNA, the CDR3 is TGTGCCTGGAGTGGCGGGACACAGTTGGGGGCCGGCAACGAAAACATTCAGTACTTC.

The chain recombines TRBV5-6 with TRBJ2-7, with a tentative D call TRBD1 (6 bases). This CDR3 has 13 amino acids. The germline CDR1 and CDR2 sequences are SGHDT and YYEEEE. V was shortened by 0 bases and J by 4 bases, with 8 bases between the two germline ends. Here the CDR3 reads CASSLARGYEQYV. CDR3 nucleotides: TGTGCCAGCAGCTTGGCTAGGGGGTACGAGCAGTACGTC.

This clone has just a few counts. V and J are TRBV15 and TRBJ2-3; 7 bases align to TRBD2. Germline V gene sequence: CDR1 LNHNV, CDR2 YYDKDF (reference sequence). CDR3 size: 17 residues. V was pared by 0 bases and J by 3 bases, with 9 bases of the junction left unmatched. This chain's CDR3 is CATSRDLGAGITDTQYF. DNA for the CDR3: TGTGCCACCAGCAGAGATCTGGGAGCGGGGATTACAGATACGCAGTATTTT.

This clone came up a few times. Other DNA variants within this sample encode the same CDR3. J is TRBJ1-5 and V is TRBV9; the match to TRBD1 covers 12 bases. The V segment lost 2 bases and the J segment 5 bases; nucleotides outside the gene matches: 2. This CDR3 is 15 amino acids long. CDR1 is SGDLS, CDR2 YYNGEE, per germline. The CDR3 sequence: CASSVGTGGYQPQHF. The CDR3 DNA reads TGTGCCAGCAGCGTTGGGACAGGGGGCTATCAGCCCCAGCATTTT.